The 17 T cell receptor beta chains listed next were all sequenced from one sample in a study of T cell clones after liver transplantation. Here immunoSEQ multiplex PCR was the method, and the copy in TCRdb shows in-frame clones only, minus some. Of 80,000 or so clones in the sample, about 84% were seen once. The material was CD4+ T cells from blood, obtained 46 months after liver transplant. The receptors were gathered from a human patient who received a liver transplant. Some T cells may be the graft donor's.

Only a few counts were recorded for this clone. DNA of the CDR3: TGTGCCAGCTCACCAGTTACTATACGCTACAATGAGCAGTTCTTC. This codes for CASSPVTIRYNEQFF. The V call is TRBV18, the J call TRBJ2-1; no clear D. Germline loops: CDR1 KGHSH, CDR2 LQKENI. V lost 2 bases and J lost 3, with 11 bases in between. The CDR3 is made up of 15 amino acids.

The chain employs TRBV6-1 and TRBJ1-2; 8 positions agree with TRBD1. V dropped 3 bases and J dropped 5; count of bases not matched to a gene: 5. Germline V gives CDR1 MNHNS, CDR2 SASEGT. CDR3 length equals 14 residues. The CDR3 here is CASSETGDGYGYTF. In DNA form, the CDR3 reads TGTGCCAGCAGTGAGACAGGGGATGGGTATGGCTACACCTTC.

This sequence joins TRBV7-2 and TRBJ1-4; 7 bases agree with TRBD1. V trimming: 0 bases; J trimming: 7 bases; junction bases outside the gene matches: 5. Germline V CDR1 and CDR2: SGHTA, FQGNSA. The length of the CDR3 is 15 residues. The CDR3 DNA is TGTGCCAGCAGCTTAGCTAATAACAGGGGTGAAAAACTGTTTTTT. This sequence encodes CASSLANNRGEKLFF.

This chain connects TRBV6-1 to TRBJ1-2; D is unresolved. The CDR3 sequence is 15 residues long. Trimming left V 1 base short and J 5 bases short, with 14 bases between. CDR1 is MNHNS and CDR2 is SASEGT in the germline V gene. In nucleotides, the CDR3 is TGTGCCAGCAGTGAAGAGGGAGGAGGGCAGTATGGCTACACCTTC. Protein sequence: CASSEEGGGQYGYTF.

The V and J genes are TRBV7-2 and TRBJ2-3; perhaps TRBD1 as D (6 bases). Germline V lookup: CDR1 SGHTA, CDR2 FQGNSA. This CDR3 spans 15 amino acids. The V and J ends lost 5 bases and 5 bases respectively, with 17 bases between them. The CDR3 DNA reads TGTGCCAGCAGCCCCCATAGGGGGAAGGGAGATACGCAGTATTTT. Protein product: CASSPHRGKGDTQYF. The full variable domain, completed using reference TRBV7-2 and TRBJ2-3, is GAGVSQSPSNKVTEKGKDVELRCDPISGHTALYWYRQSLGQGLEFLIYFQGNSAPDKSGLPSDRFSAERTGGSVSTLTIQRTQQEDSAVYLCASSPHRGKGDTQYFGPGTRLTVL.

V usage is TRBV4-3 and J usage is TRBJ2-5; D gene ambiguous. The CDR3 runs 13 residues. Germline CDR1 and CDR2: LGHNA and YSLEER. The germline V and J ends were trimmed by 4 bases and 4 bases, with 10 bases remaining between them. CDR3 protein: CASSPGKGETQYF. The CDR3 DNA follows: TGCGCCAGCAGCCCTGGGAAGGGAGAGACCCAGTACTTC.

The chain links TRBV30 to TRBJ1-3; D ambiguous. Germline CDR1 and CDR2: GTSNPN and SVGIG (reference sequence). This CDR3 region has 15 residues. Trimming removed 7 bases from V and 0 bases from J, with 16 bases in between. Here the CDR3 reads CALTRGSLSGNTIYF. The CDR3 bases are TGTGCCTTAACCCGCGGGTCCCTCTCTGGAAACACCATATATTTT.

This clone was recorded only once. CDR3 residues: CASKGLGGDTEAFF. As DNA, the CDR3 is TGTGCCAGCAAGGGCCTCGGGGGAGACACTGAAGCTTTCTTT. The chain couples TRBV2 to TRBJ1-1; D may be TRBD1 (5 bases). The germline V gene has CDR1 SNHLY and CDR2 FYNNEI. The CDR3 totals 14 residues. Trimming removed 7 bases at V and 3 bases at J, with 15 bases between.

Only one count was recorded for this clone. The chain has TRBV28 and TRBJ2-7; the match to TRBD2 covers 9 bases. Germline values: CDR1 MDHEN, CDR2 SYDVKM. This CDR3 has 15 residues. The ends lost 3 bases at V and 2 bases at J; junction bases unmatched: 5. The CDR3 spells CASSFVASGTYEQYF. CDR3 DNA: TGTGCCAGCAGTTTTGTGGCTAGCGGGACCTACGAGCAGTACTTC.

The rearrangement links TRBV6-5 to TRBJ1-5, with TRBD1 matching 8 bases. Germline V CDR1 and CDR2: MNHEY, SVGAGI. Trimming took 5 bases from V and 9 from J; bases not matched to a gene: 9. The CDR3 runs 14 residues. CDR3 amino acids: CASSTDRGRGPQHF. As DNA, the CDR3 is TGTGCCAGCAGTACAGACAGGGGCCGAGGGCCCCAGCATTTT.

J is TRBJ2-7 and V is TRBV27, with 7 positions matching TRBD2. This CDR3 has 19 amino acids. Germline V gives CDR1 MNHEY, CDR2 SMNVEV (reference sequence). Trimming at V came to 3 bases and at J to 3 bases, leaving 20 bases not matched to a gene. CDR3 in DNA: TGTGCCAGCAGTTTCTCAGTATTTCGGGGGGAGGGCCTGTACTACGAGCAGTACTTC. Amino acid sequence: CASSFSVFRGEGLYYEQYF.

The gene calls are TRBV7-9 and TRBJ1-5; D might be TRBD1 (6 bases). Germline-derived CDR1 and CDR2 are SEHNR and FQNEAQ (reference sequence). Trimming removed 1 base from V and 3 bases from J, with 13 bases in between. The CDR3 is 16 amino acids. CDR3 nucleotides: TGTGCCAGCAGCTTAGAGGTAGGGGGGCACAATCAGCCCCAGCATTTT. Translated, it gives CASSLEVGGHNQPQHF. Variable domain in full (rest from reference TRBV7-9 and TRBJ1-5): DTGVSQNPRHKITKRGQNVTFRCDPISEHNRLYWYRQTLGQGPEFLTYFQNEAQLEKSRLLSDRFSAERPKGSFSTLEIQRTEQGDSAMYLCASSLEVGGHNQPQHFGDGTRLSIL.

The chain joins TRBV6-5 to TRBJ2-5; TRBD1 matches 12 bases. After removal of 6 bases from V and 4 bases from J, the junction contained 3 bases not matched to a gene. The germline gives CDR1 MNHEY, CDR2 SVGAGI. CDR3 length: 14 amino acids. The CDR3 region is CASRGQGARETQYF. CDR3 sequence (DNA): TGTGCCAGCAGGGGACAGGGGGCAAGAGAGACCCAGTACTTC.

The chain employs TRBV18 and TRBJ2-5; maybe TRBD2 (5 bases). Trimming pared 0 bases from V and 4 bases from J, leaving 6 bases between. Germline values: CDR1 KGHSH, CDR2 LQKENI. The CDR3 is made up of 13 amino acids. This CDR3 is CASSPPGRETQYF. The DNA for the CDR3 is TGTGCCAGCTCACCACCGGGGAGAGAGACCCAGTACTTC.

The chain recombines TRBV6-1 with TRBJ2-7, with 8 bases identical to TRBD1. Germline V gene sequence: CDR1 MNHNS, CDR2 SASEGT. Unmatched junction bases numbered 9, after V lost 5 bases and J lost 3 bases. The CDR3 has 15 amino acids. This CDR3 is CASSTHYTGGYEQYF. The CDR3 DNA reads TGTGCCAGCAGTACACACTATACAGGGGGCTACGAGCAGTACTTC.

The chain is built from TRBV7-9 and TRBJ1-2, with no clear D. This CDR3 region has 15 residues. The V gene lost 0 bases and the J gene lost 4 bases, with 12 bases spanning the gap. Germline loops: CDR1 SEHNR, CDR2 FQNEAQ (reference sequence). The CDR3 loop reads CASSLAGGSIYGYTF. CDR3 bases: TGTGCCAGCAGCTTAGCAGGAGGGAGTATCTATGGCTACACCTTC.

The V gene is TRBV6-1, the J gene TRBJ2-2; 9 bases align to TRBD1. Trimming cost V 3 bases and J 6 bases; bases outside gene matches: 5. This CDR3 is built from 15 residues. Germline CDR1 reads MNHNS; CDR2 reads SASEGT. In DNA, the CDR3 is TGTGCCAGCAGTGAGCGGGGACAGGGTGCCGGGGAGCTGTTTTTT. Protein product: CASSERGQGAGELFF.